This TCR beta chain comes out of a study of shared clonotypes between healthy human individuals (dated by TCRdb to the early 2020s). In the study overall: The cohort comprised two women and a few men aged 18 to 49 years. For each donor, CD4 naive and CD4 memory were each run on three plates, CD8 naive on two plates, and CD8 memory on one plate. Blood TCR repertoires of about 5 healthy adults were deeply sequenced to estimate repertoire size and the extent of clonotype sharing between individuals. To increase sequencing depth and limit assay-specific biases, TCR repertoire library preparation and sequencing were carried out by different laboratories using diverse techniques. Between about 0.85 and 8.9 billion PBMCs per donor were obtained by leukapheresis.

The paper as a whole reports these results and caveats: Across a few donors, roughly 5% of naive CD4, 3% to 3.5% of naive CD8, 2.3% of memory CD4, and 0.4% to 0.45% of memory CD8 clonotypes were shared. Only blood was sampled, and tissue TCR repertoires likely differ from those in blood. Estimated clonotype richness was generally larger for naive than for memory subsets. Pairwise subsampling indicated that sequencing depth was expected to affect the degree of clonotype sharing among donors. Higher generation probabilities were observed for clonotypes shared by all four sorted-subset donors than for non-shared clonotypes. Rarefaction of sorted-subset datasets indicated incomplete sequencing despite the large sequencing depth. The genetic and exposure-history diversity represented was limited by the small number of donors.

TCR CDR3 regions were amplified from genomic DNA by multiplex PCR using the deep immunoSEQ assay. For each cell subset, the extracted genomic DNA was distributed evenly across all wells of several immunoSEQ 96-well plates, and each plate served as one replicate. For sorted subsets, each replicate PCR was loaded with about 0.2 ug genomic DNA, equivalent to approximately 27,000 T cell genomes. Purified libraries were measured with a Qubit 3.0 fluorometer, size-checked on a Bioanalyzer 2100, and measured again with the KAPA Library Quantification kit. A separate single-read 150-cycle Illumina NextSeq 550 flow cell was used to sequence each immunoSEQ 96-well plate. On the study's bioinformatics: Because only junctional sequences without quality scores were contained in the immunoSEQ output, filtering matching that applied to full-length reads could not be performed. Sequences were annotated with PyIR, a Python wrapper for IgBLAST v1.9, and V/J genes and CDR3 were assigned using IMGT germline references. Reads with weak V/J assignments (E-value above 1e-6), missing CDR3, stop codons, out-of-frame junctions, or ambiguous translated residues were removed. V3J clonotypes were defined by identical inferred V gene, J gene, and CDR3 amino acid sequence. The percentage overlap between two repertoires was calculated by dividing the number of shared unique clonotypes by the size of the smaller repertoire. Richness of each repertoire was evaluated using RTK rarefaction, the Chao1 estimator, and Recon v2.1 estimates of unobserved clonotypes. Generation probabilities for all TCRbeta clonotypes obtained by the gDNA method from a handful of donors were computed using OLGA. TCRdb limited this immuneACCESS table to in-frame rearrangements with V and J called. A share of clones is missing; checked studies link under half to unresolved V genes, and the rest is unexplained. V and J calls plus clone size are reproduced from that table; the DNA served to infer D and trimming. This sample holds 2,500,000 or so clones; over 85% were observed only once. Around 0.14% of the sample rests with the top ten.

As to this clone: What this receptor recognizes is not known. No per-base quality is available; no much larger clone lies one base away.

Between the V and J ends, shortened by 2 bases and 7 bases respectively, the junction contains 11 bases. The germline V gene encodes CDR1 SQVTM and CDR2 ANQGSEA. The CDR3, from cysteine to phenylalanine, totals 12 residues. Kept here is only the CDR3 DNA, which spans 36 bases and is read in frame from base 1. The donors were healthy, HIV-negative adults with no recently reported acute infections or vaccinations. Every donor was a Caucasian adult residing in Nashville, Tennessee, USA. Magnetic negative selection was used to enrich CD4+ T cells, after which naive cells were positively selected on CD45RA and the negative fraction became the memory subset. Blood was collected by leukapheresis, and PBMCs were isolated by Ficoll-Histopaque density gradient centrifugation and then cryopreserved in liquid nitrogen vapor phase. Analytical flow cytometry was used to check the purity and quantity of each magnetically sorted T cell population. Genomic DNA was isolated from every sorted fraction and measured by UV absorbance on a Nanodrop 2000c.

The sequence was collected from a man between 18 and 35 years old in good health. Sequenced input: naive CD4+ T cells sorted from blood. The sample's cell subset or site label, in plain terms: CD45RA+ positively selected. The sequence joins TRBV29-1 to TRBJ1-1; the D gene is perhaps TRBD1, from 6 matching bases. The sequenced DNA: TGCAGCGTTGAAAGGGGGATTTTTGAAGCTTTCTTT. Its protein product is CSVERGIFEAFF.